This is a list of T cell receptor beta chains from one sample in a study of beta chain features in type 1 diabetes. Here immunoSEQ multiplex PCR was the method, and the copy in TCRdb shows in-frame clones only, minus some. Of 850,000 to 900,000 clones listed, 17% are singletons. The sample comprised naive CD4+ T cells from blood. The receptors originated from a woman in her late teens or twenties in good health. CDR3s include the opening cysteine and the closing phenylalanine or tryptophan. A D gene is named only where the DNA matches it firmly. Part of the rows lack a size; the others show once, few, many or a class for expanded clones.

TRBJ2-5,TRBV5-4,.,TRBD2,TGTGCCAGCAGCTCTCTAGCGGAGCAAGAGACCCAGTACTTC,CASSSLAEQETQYF
TRBJ2-5,TRBV2,few,.,TGTGCCAGCAGGGGAGTCGGGACCCAGTACTTC,CASRGVGTQYF
TRBJ1-2,TRBV28,.,TRBD1,TGTGCCAGCAGAAGACCAGGGGGCGCGGGGGGCTACACCTTC,CASRRPGGAGGYTF
TRBJ2-5,TRBV5-4,.,.,TGTGCCAGCAGCTTGGTCGTGAGCTCCGCGCAAGAGACCCAGTACTTC,CASSLVVSSAQETQYF
TRBJ1-1,TRBV29-1,.,TRBD1,TGCAGCGCAGATGAGAGTACTCTAGGGGGCCTAAACACTGAAGCTTTCTTT,CSADESTLGGLNTEAFF
TRBJ1-5,TRBV19,.,.,TGTGCCAGTAGTATGCGGGGGCAGTATAGCAATCAGCCCCAGCATTTT,CASSMRGQYSNQPQHF
TRBJ2-6,TRBV7-8,few,.,TGTGCCAGCAGCCTCGGCGCGACTGGGGCCAACGTCCTGACTTTC,CASSLGATGANVLTF
TRBJ1-4,TRBV6-6,.,TRBD1,TGTGCCAGCAGTCCGGGACAGGGAAATGAAAAACTGTTTTTT,CASSPGQGNEKLFF
TRBJ2-6,TRBV9,few,.,TGTGCCAGCAGCCCCAGAGGAATCTCTGGGGCCAACGTCCTGACTTTC,CASSPRGISGANVLTF
TRBJ1-5,TRBV18,.,.,TGTGCCAGCTCACCAGGGAGGACCGATCAGCCCCAGCATTTT,CASSPGRTDQPQHF
TRBJ2-7,TRBV11-2,few,.,TGTGCCAGCAGCTTTCAACCCTACGAGCAGTACTTC,CASSFQPYEQYF
TRBJ2-7,TRBV2,.,TRBD1,TGTGCCAGCAAGAGGACAGGGGGCTACGAGCAGTACTTC,CASKRTGGYEQYF
TRBJ2-1,TRBV19,few,.,TGTGCCAGTAGTACCTGGGATGAGCAGTTCTTC,CASSTWDEQFF
TRBJ2-2,TRBV13,once,.,TGTGCCAGCAGCCCCCCTAGGGGACCGAACACCGGGGAGCTGTTTTTT,CASSPPRGPNTGELFF
TRBJ1-1,TRBV10-2,.,TRBD1,TGCGCCAGCAGGGGCCAGGGGGTTGATGAAGCTTTCTTT,CASRGQGVDEAFF
TRBJ1-1,TRBV29-1,few,.,TGCAGCGTCCAGGGCAGGGCATACACTGAAGCTTTCTTT,CSVQGRAYTEAFF
TRBJ1-5,TRBV9,.,.,TGTGCCAGCAGCGTTGATGGGGGTCAGCCCCAGCATTTT,CASSVDGGQPQHF
TRBJ2-3,TRBV4-2,.,.,TGTGCCAGCAGCCAAGATCTGGTGCTAGCAGGCACAGATACGCAGTATTTT,CASSQDLVLAGTDTQYF
TRBJ1-2,TRBV6-5,.,TRBD1,TGTGCCAGCAGACCTAGGGGACAGGGACGGGGTGGCTACACCTTC,CASRPRGQGRGGYTF
TRBJ2-6,TRBV15,.,.,TGTGCCACCAGCAGAGATGGGGGGTCTGGGGCCAACGTCCTGACTTTC,CATSRDGGSGANVLTF
TRBJ2-4,TRBV6-5,.,TRBD2,TGTGCCAGCAGCCGTACGGGACTAGCAGAAAACATTCAGTACTTC,CASSRTGLAENIQYF
TRBJ2-7,TRBV5-1,.,TRBD2,TGCGCCAGCAGCCTCGGGACTAGCGGGACCTACGAGCAGTACTTC,CASSLGTSGTYEQYF
TRBJ2-1,TRBV7-9,few,.,TGTGCCAGCAGCTTTATTTTCTCCTACAATGAGCAGTTCTTC,CASSFIFSYNEQFF
TRBJ2-1,TRBV14,.,TRBD2,TGTGCCAGCAGCCAATTAGCGGGATCCTACAATGAGCAGTTCTTC,CASSQLAGSYNEQFF
TRBJ2-3,TRBV10-3,many,.,TGTGCCATCAGTGAGCTCGGCGCAGATACGCAGTATTTT,CAISELGADTQYF
TRBJ1-1,TRBV19,.,TRBD1,TGTGCCAGTCGGGGGACAGGGCCGAACACTGAAGCTTTCTTT,CASRGTGPNTEAFF
TRBJ1-1,TRBV7-3,.,.,TGTGCCAGCAGCTCGGGGACAACCACTGAAGCTTTCTTT,CASSSGTTTEAFF
TRBJ2-1,TRBV6-6,.,TRBD1,TGTGCCAGCAGTTATTCGGGACAGGGGGCAAGTGAGCAGTTCTTC,CASSYSGQGASEQFF
TRBJ1-5,TRBV29-1,.,.,TGCAGCGTTGCGGACAGATGGGAGCCCCAGCATTTT,CSVADRWEPQHF
TRBJ2-1,TRBV7-3,few,TRBD2,TGTGCCAGCAGCCCAAGGGACTATACGAACAATGAGCAGTTCTTC,CASSPRDYTNNEQFF
TRBJ2-3,TRBV15,.,TRBD2,TGTGCCACCAGCAGAGAACTAGCGGGAGATGATACGCAGTATTTT,CATSRELAGDDTQYF
TRBJ1-2,TRBV28,.,.,TGTGCCAGCAACCCGGTGGGTTTGGGGTCCGTTGGCTACACCTTC,CASNPVGLGSVGYTF
TRBJ2-6,TRBV9,.,.,TGTGCCAGCAGCCCGAGCCCGGGGGCCGGGGCCAACGTCCTGACTTTC,CASSPSPGAGANVLTF
TRBJ1-2,TRBV4-2,few,TRBD1,TGTGCCAGCAACCCGGACAGGCCGACTAACTATGGCTACACCTTC,CASNPDRPTNYGYTF
TRBJ2-2,TRBV2,.,.,TGTGCCAGCAGTGACCGTATTACCGGGGAGCTGTTTTTT,CASSDRITGELFF
TRBJ2-5,TRBV10-3,.,.,TGTGCCACTCAAGGGACACTCCAAGAGACCCAGTACTTC,CATQGTLQETQYF
TRBJ2-7,TRBV10-3,few,.,TGTGCCATTCGAGACACTCCGGACTACGAGCAGTACTTC,CAIRDTPDYEQYF
TRBJ1-4,TRBV5-6,few,.,TGTGCCAGCAGCTTGGCCGGAGATCCACCGGGGGAAAAACTGTTTTTT,CASSLAGDPPGEKLFF
TRBJ1-5,TRBV19,few,.,TGTGCCAGTATTCAATCGATAGGGCAGCCAAATCAGCCCCAGCATTTT,CASIQSIGQPNQPQHF
TRBJ2-3,TRBV4-1,.,TRBD1,TGCGCCAGCAGCCAAGTGCGACAGGGGGCTATCACAGATACGCAGTATTTT,CASSQVRQGAITDTQYF
TRBJ2-3,TRBV10-3,.,.,TGTGCCGGTTCTAGCGTAACCACAGATACGCAGTATTTT,CAGSSVTTDTQYF
TRBJ2-3,TRBV29-1,.,.,TGCAGCGTTGGTCTCTTAGCGGCGGGCGCAGATACGCAGTATTTT,CSVGLLAAGADTQYF